The 25 T cell receptor beta chains presented below share a single source sample, sequenced in a study of cytomegalovirus exposure and HLA in healthy donors (dated by TCRdb to the late 2010s). The library came from the immunoSEQ multiplex PCR assay. The multiplex PCR relied on a mix of 60 forward primers for TCR Vbeta segments and 13 reverse primers for TCR Jbeta segments. TCRdb mirrors the immuneACCESS table, restricted to in-frame sequences. Some clones are absent from its copies; in checked studies, under half trace to an unresolved V gene, and the reason for the others is unknown. This sample lists about 61,000 clones; approximately 88% were detected once. Together, the top ten hold less than 1.6% of the sample. Specimen: PBMCs. The origin of the receptors is a young man in good health and CMV-seropositive.

The rearrangement links TRBV5-1 to TRBJ2-5, with 7 bases fitting TRBD2. The CDR3 runs to 14 residues. Per the germline V gene, CDR1 is SGHRS and CDR2 is YFSETQ. Trimming took 6 bases from V and 4 from J; bases not matched to a gene: 9. CDR3 DNA: TGCGCCAGCATGACGGCGGGAGTAGGAGAGACCCAGTACTTC. This codes for CASMTAGVGETQYF.

This chain joins TRBV9 and TRBJ2-3; 7 bases map to TRBD2. V gave up 0 bases and J gave up 4 bases; unmatched junction bases: 5. The CDR3 extends over 15 amino acids. The V gene's germline CDR1 is SGDLS and CDR2 YYNGEE. Written as DNA, the CDR3 is TGTGCCAGCAGCGTAGGGGCGGGAGCCCCAGATACGCAGTATTTT. Protein sequence: CASSVGAGAPDTQYF.

The rearrangement links TRBV6-6 to TRBJ2-7; 10 nucleotides line up with TRBD1. CDR1 MNHNY and CDR2 SVGAGI come from the germline V gene (reference sequence). J lost 2 bases, V lost 5 bases, and 9 bases had no gene match. The CDR3 loop spans 16 amino acids. The CDR3 bases are TGTGCCAGCAGTGGATCCGGGACAGGGGTGCCCTACGAGCAGTACTTC. Protein: CASSGSGTGVPYEQYF.

This clone was detected once. The chain has TRBV7-9 and TRBJ2-1, with TRBD2 identical over 10 bases. Looked up from germline, CDR1 is SEHNR and CDR2 is FQNEAQ (reference sequence). The V segment lost 5 bases and the J segment 0 bases; nucleotides outside the gene matches: 4. The CDR3 extends over 16 amino acids. The chain's CDR3 is CASSESGRVSYNEQFF. The CDR3 DNA reads TGTGCCAGCAGCGAGAGCGGGAGGGTCTCCTACAATGAGCAGTTCTTC.

The gene calls are TRBV29-1 and TRBJ1-1; D is unclear. This CDR3 comprises 13 residues. Germline loops: CDR1 SQVTM, CDR2 ANQGSEA. Deletions cut 4 bases from V and 1 base from J, with 10 bases between. The CDR3 nucleotides read TGCAGCGTTGGACTCGCAAAGAACACTGAAGCTTTCTTT. Its protein product is CSVGLAKNTEAFF. Supplemented by reference TRBV29-1 and TRBJ1-1, the full variable domain reads SAVISQKPSRDICQRGTSLTIQCQVDSQVTMMFWYRQQPGQSLTLIATANQGSEATYESGFVIDKFPISRPNLTFSTLTVSNMSPEDSSIYLCSVGLAKNTEAFFGQGTRLTVV.

In this sample, this clone turned up a few times. CDR3 bases: TGCGCCAGCAGTTTTAACACACGACAGACAGGGGCCGACGGCTACACCTTC. Protein product: CASSFNTRQTGADGYTF. The chain employs TRBV5-1 and TRBJ1-2; the match to TRBD1 covers 8 bases. Germline loops: CDR1 SGHRS, CDR2 YFSETQ. The CDR3 runs 17 residues. V was pared by 5 bases and J by 8 bases, with 20 bases of the junction left unmatched.

The rearrangement links TRBV30 to TRBJ2-2; perhaps TRBD1 as D (5 bases). Germline V lookup: CDR1 GTSNPN, CDR2 SVGIG (reference sequence). There are 17 residues in the CDR3. V gave up 4 bases and J gave up 6 bases, with 24 bases separating them. In nucleotides, the CDR3 is TGTGCCTGGAAAGCCTCAGGAGACAGCCTTTGGGCCGGGGAGCTGTTTTTT. It encodes CAWKASGDSLWAGELFF.

The chain has TRBV28 and TRBJ1-6, with D hard to call. V was pared by 6 bases and J by 4 bases, with 16 bases between. This CDR3 region has 16 residues. Looked up from germline, CDR1 is MDHEN and CDR2 is SYDVKM. The CDR3 coding sequence is TGTGCCAGCAGCCTCGTGCGGTACCGGTATAATTCACCCCTCCACTTT. This translates into CASSLVRYRYNSPLHF.

The chain couples TRBV18 to TRBJ1-1; no clear D gene. The germline V and J ends were trimmed by 1 base and 0 bases, with 6 bases remaining between them. The CDR3 covers 14 residues. Germline CDR1 reads KGHSH; CDR2 reads LQKENI. CDR3 sequence reads: CASSPQSVNTEAFF. Here the CDR3 DNA reads TGTGCCAGCTCACCACAATCAGTGAACACTGAAGCTTTCTTT.

Only a few counts were recorded for this clone. This rearrangement joins TRBV7-8 to TRBJ1-1; TRBD1 is a possible D gene (6 bases). V shed 5 bases and J shed 4 bases, with 20 bases lying between them. The CDR3 runs 16 residues. From germline, CDR1 is SGHVS and CDR2 FQNEAQ. The CDR3 DNA is TGTGCCAGCAGCCCAAGCTACAGGGAGAGGAGCACTGAAGCTTTCTTT. Translating gives CASSPSYRERSTEAFF.

This clone was seen only once. This chain joins TRBV4-1 and TRBJ2-4; 9 nucleotides agree with TRBD1. Germline V gene data show CDR1 as MGHRA and CDR2 as YSYEKL. The CDR3 loop spans 16 amino acids. Unmatched junction bases numbered 4, after V lost 4 bases and J lost 0 bases. CDR3 DNA sequence: TGCGCCAGCAGCCGACGGACAGGGGTAGCCAAAAACATTCAGTACTTC. Translating gives CASSRRTGVAKNIQYF.

This sequence joins TRBV5-6 and TRBJ2-7, with 7 nucleotides matching TRBD1. V was pared by 3 bases and J by 0 bases, with 12 bases of the junction left unmatched. This CDR3 is built from 17 residues. Germline V CDR1 and CDR2: SGHDT, YYEEEE. Written as DNA, the CDR3 is TGTGCCAGCAGCTCTACTATCCGGGACAGTTTCTCCTACGAGCAGTACTTC. Its translation: CASSSTIRDSFSYEQYF.

This chain connects TRBV13 to TRBJ2-7, with 13 bases identical to TRBD2. The germline V gene encodes CDR1 PRHDT and CDR2 FYEKMQ (reference sequence). Trimming at V came to 6 bases and at J to 5 bases, leaving 10 bases not matched to a gene. This CDR3 spans 16 amino acids. The CDR3 spells CASRFGTSGIRDEQYF. The DNA of the CDR3 is TGTGCCAGCAGATTCGGGACTAGCGGGATCCGCGACGAGCAGTACTTC.

The chain couples TRBV6-4 to TRBJ2-2; 9 bases map to TRBD1. The CDR3 contains 15 residues. Trimming at V came to 6 bases and at J to 4 bases, leaving 6 bases not matched to a gene. Germline CDR1 and CDR2: MRHNA and SNTAGT. CDR3 nucleotide sequence: TGTGCCAGCAGCGACAGGGGGGGGAGCACCGGGGAGCTGTTTTTT. Protein sequence: CASSDRGGSTGELFF.

V gene TRBV30 combines with J gene TRBJ1-1, with D perhaps TRBD1 (5 bases). The CDR3 has 14 amino acids. The germline gives CDR1 GTSNPN, CDR2 SVGIG (reference sequence). With 3 bases removed from V and 1 base from J, the gap between germline ends came to 12 bases. This chain's CDR3 is CAWSPGLTNTEAFF. The CDR3 nucleotides read TGTGCCTGGAGCCCGGGACTCACGAACACTGAAGCTTTCTTT. Variable domain in full (rest from reference TRBV30 and TRBJ1-1): SQTIHQWPATLVQPVGSPLSLECTVEGTSNPNLYWYRQAAGRGLQLLFYSVGIGQISSEVPQNLSASRPQDRQFILSSKKLLLSDSGFYLCAWSPGLTNTEAFFGQGTRLTVV.

The chain joins TRBV6-6 to TRBJ1-1; 10 nucleotides agree with TRBD1. Per the germline V gene, CDR1 is MNHNY and CDR2 is SVGAGI (reference sequence). The CDR3 is 16 residues long. J gave up 1 base and V 7 bases, and 9 bases lay outside the gene matches. CDR3 in amino acids: CASTDGTGDPNTEAFF. CDR3 in DNA: TGTGCCAGCACCGACGGGACAGGGGATCCGAACACTGAAGCTTTCTTT.

The chain carries TRBV19 and TRBJ1-1; tentative D call: TRBD1 (6 bases). The CDR3 contains 16 residues. Between the trimmed V and J ends, which lost 5 bases and 3 bases, there was a span of 19 bases. Germline V CDR1 and CDR2: LNHDA, SQIVND (reference sequence). CDR3 residues: CASSVETGIGDTEAFF. For the CDR3, the DNA is TGTGCCAGTAGTGTCGAGACAGGAATCGGGGACACTGAAGCTTTCTTT.

V usage is TRBV25-1 and J usage is TRBJ1-3; D uncertain. This CDR3 is 16 amino acids long. CDR1 is MGHDK, CDR2 SYGVNS, per germline. Trimming cost V 0 bases and J 0 bases, with 9 bases left between them. CDR3 DNA sequence: TGTGCCAGCAGTGAATATGTGGGCCTCTCTGGAAACACCATATATTTT. It specifies CASSEYVGLSGNTIYF.

This rearrangement joins TRBV6-1 to TRBJ1-2, with 10 bases fitting TRBD1. Germline CDR1 and CDR2: MNHNS and SASEGT. Losses at the gene ends were 0 bases for V and 5 bases for J; bases not matched to a gene: 9. This CDR3 comprises 17 residues. This chain's CDR3 is CASSEADRGMVGYGYTF. The CDR3 nucleotides are TGTGCCAGCAGTGAAGCGGACAGGGGGATGGTAGGGTATGGCTACACCTTC.

The chain joins TRBV27 to TRBJ2-3; tentatively, D is TRBD2 (8 bases). V was pared by 5 bases and J by 2 bases, with 14 bases between. Looked up from germline, CDR1 is MNHEY and CDR2 is SMNVEV (reference sequence). The length of the CDR3 is 15 residues. The CDR3 region is CASSAGRGLTDTQYF. The CDR3 DNA is TGTGCCAGCAGTGCCGGGAGGGGGCTCACAGATACGCAGTATTTT.

The rearrangement uses TRBV28 and TRBJ2-1, with TRBD1 as a possible D gene (8 bases). CDR1 and CDR2 from the germline V gene are MDHEN and SYDVKM. The CDR3 runs to 15 residues. With 8 bases removed from V and 9 bases from J, the gap between germline ends came to 23 bases. The CDR3 loop reads CASGEAGQAFSEQFF. The CDR3 DNA reads TGTGCCAGCGGCGAAGCGGGACAGGCCTTTTCTGAGCAGTTCTTC.

The chain joins TRBV5-1 to TRBJ2-3, with 8 bases aligning to TRBD2. Per the germline V gene, CDR1 is SGHRS and CDR2 is YFSETQ. This CDR3 is built from 17 residues. The trim removed 0 bases at V and 0 bases at J, leaving 6 bases unmatched. The CDR3 DNA follows: TGCGCCAGCAGCTTGGCGATAGGACTAGCTAGCACAGATACGCAGTATTTT. Its protein is CASSLAIGLASTDTQYF.

This chain uses TRBV6-6 with TRBJ2-2, with TRBD1 matching over 9 bases. Germline CDR1 MNHNY, CDR2 SVGAGI (reference sequence). J gave up 6 bases and V 0 bases, and 5 bases lay outside the gene matches. The CDR3 is 16 amino acids. This CDR3 reads CASSYSRTGAAGELFF. The CDR3 DNA follows: TGTGCCAGCAGTTACTCCAGGACAGGGGCCGCCGGGGAGCTGTTTTTT.

The DNA of the CDR3 is TGTGCCAGTAGTCTCGGACTAGCGGGAGTAGGTGATACGCAGTATTTT. Translating gives CASSLGLAGVGDTQYF. The V call is TRBV19, the J call TRBJ2-3; 13 positions agree with TRBD2. The trim removed 5 bases at V and 6 bases at J, leaving 8 bases unmatched. Germline-derived CDR1 and CDR2 are LNHDA and SQIVND (reference sequence). CDR3 size: 16 residues.

Notes on this clone: The same CDR3 is also encoded by other DNA sequences in this sample. The chain carries TRBV9 and TRBJ2-7; 9 bases agree with TRBD1. CDR3 length: 14 residues. Per germline, CDR1 SGDLS and CDR2 YYNGEE. V lost 0 bases to trimming and J lost 2 bases; unmatched junction nucleotides: 0. The CDR3 loop is CASSVGQGAYEQYF. The DNA of the CDR3 is TGTGCCAGCAGCGTAGGACAGGGGGCCTACGAGCAGTACTTC.